The 15 T cell receptor beta chains reported below all come from one sample, sequenced in a study of spatial heterogeneity in lung cancer. TCRdb fed the 5' RACE reads into MiXCR, producing one record per CDR3 protein. Found here are roughly 40,000 distinct CDR3 sequences, approximately 6.8% of them singletons; the top ten hold 43%. As for time point: sample taken at primary tumor resection. No cell sorting; template was whole RNA from tumor, lung tissue or PBMC. The sequencing here drew on PBMCs, taken at surgery. These receptors were taken from a female donor with early-stage non-small cell lung cancer.

There are many counts of this clonotype. The rearrangement links TRBV20-1 to TRBJ2-2; D is undetermined. CDR3 size: 14 residues. The V gene's germline CDR1 is DFQATT and CDR2 SNEGSKA (reference sequence). With 3 bases removed from V and 0 bases from J, the gap between germline ends came to 8 bases. CDR3 in DNA: TGCAGTGCTAGGGAGAGCACGAACACCGGGGAGCTGTTTTTT. Protein sequence: CSARESTNTGELFF.

The table lists this clonotype with a few counts. The genes are TRBV6-1 and TRBJ2-3; perhaps D is TRBD1 or TRBD2 (6 bases each). V lost 5 bases, J lost 2 bases, and 20 bases lay in between. Germline V gene sequence: CDR1 MNHNS, CDR2 SASEGT. The CDR3 is 17 residues long. The DNA for the CDR3 is TGTGCCAGCAGTCCAACCGGGAGACAGGCTTACACAGATACGCAGTATTTT. Its protein is CASSPTGRQAYTDTQYF.

The sample holds many counts of this clonotype. The chain links TRBV19 to TRBJ1-5, with 7 bases that match TRBD1. In germline, CDR1 is LNHDA, CDR2 SQIVND (reference sequence). CDR3 length: 12 residues. V was pared by 9 bases and J by 9 bases, with 8 bases of the junction left unmatched. The CDR3: CASLGRTGPQHF. In DNA form, the CDR3 reads TGTGCCAGCCTAGGCCGGACAGGGCCCCAGCATTTT.

This clonotype was picked up a small number of times. The rearrangement joins TRBV19 to TRBJ2-2; D remains ambiguous. Germline CDR1 is LNHDA and CDR2 is SQIVND (reference sequence). There are 15 residues in the CDR3. Trimming took 3 bases from V and 6 from J, leaving 14 bases between them. The CDR3 reads CASSISDGAAGELFF. The CDR3 DNA reads TGTGCCAGTAGTATTTCGGACGGAGCCGCCGGGGAGCTGTTTTTT.

This clonotype was seen a handful of times. The chain couples TRBV12-3 or TRBV12-4 to TRBJ2-1; 11 nucleotides match TRBD2. The trim removed 7 bases at V and 10 bases at J, leaving 12 bases unmatched. This CDR3 contains 15 residues. The CDR3: CASILQLAGATEQFF. DNA for the CDR3: TGTGCCAGCATCCTCCAACTAGCGGGGGCCACCGAGCAGTTCTTC.

This clonotype has a count of ten or more. The gene calls are TRBV2 and TRBJ2-7; 7 bases align to TRBD1. The junction had 13 bases not matched to a gene; V was cut back by 8 bases and J by 0 bases. CDR3 size: 16 residues. The V gene's germline CDR1 is SNHLY and CDR2 FYNNEI. The CDR3 region is CASHKDGQASSYEQYF. The CDR3 bases are TGTGCCAGCCACAAAGACGGACAGGCTAGCTCCTACGAGCAGTACTTC. The full variable domain, completed using reference TRBV2 and TRBJ2-7, is EPEVTQTPSHQVTQMGQEVILRCVPISNHLYFYWYRQILGQKVEFLVSFYNNEISEKSEIFDDQFSVERPDGSNFTLKIRSTKLEDSAMYFCASHKDGQASSYEQYFGPGTRLTVT.

This clonotype has a handful of counts. V and J are TRBV12-3 or TRBV12-4 and TRBJ1-4, with no clear D. The CDR3 length is 15 residues. The ends were cut back, 4 bases at V and 1 base at J, with 10 bases in the middle. CDR3 sequence reads: CASSSGRETNEKLFF. CDR3 bases: TGTGCCAGCAGTTCTGGACGGGAAACTAATGAAAAACTGTTTTTT.

This clonotype was detected a few times. The chain recombines TRBV27 with TRBJ2-7; 8 nucleotides align to TRBD1. This CDR3 has 15 amino acids. V dropped 7 bases and J dropped 5; count of bases not matched to a gene: 13. The germline V gene has CDR1 MNHEY and CDR2 SMNVEV (reference sequence). CDR3 amino acids: CASKDFGTGGDEQYF. CDR3 DNA: TGTGCCAGCAAGGATTTCGGGACAGGAGGAGACGAGCAGTACTTC.

This clonotype was seen a handful of times. This chain uses TRBV5-6 with TRBJ2-7, with D perhaps TRBD1 or TRBD2 (5 bases each). This CDR3 is 12 amino acids long. The V end was cut by 0 bases, the J end by 6 bases, with 7 bases between. Germline V gene sequence: CDR1 SGHDT, CDR2 YYEEEE. The CDR3 DNA reads as TGTGCCAGCAGCTTGGTGAGGGGCGAGCAGTACTTC. It is translated as CASSLVRGEQYF.

This clonotype was counted between two and nine times. This chain joins TRBV6-5 and TRBJ2-3; a possible D gene is TRBD1 (7 bases). CDR1 and CDR2 from the germline V gene are MNHEY and SVGAGI. The V gene lost 7 bases and the J gene lost 7 bases, with 18 bases spanning the gap. The CDR3 loop spans 14 amino acids. The CDR3 loop reads CASTNGGGPHTQYF. Here the CDR3 DNA reads TGTGCCAGCACCAACGGAGGGGGCCCTCATACGCAGTATTTT.

The chain is built from TRBV7-3 and TRBJ1-6; D remains unclear. Germline V gene lookup returns CDR1 SGHTA and CDR2 FQGTGA. V lost 1 base and J 9 bases, leaving 16 bases between the germline ends. This CDR3 is 16 amino acids long. CDR3 region: CASSLNAPGTGSPLHF. CDR3 DNA: TGTGCCAGCAGCTTAAACGCCCCGGGAACTGGTTCACCCCTCCACTTT.

At least ten counts were recorded for this clonotype. The rearrangement uses TRBV9 and TRBJ2-7; D is perhaps TRBD1 (6 bases). Germline V gene sequence: CDR1 SGDLS, CDR2 YYNGEE. The CDR3 length is 14 residues. Trimming took 4 bases from V and 1 from J, leaving 12 bases between them. CDR3 loop: CASSPLGTSYEQYF. DNA for the CDR3: TGTGCCAGCAGCCCTCTCGGGACATCCTACGAGCAGTACTTC.

The chain joins TRBV20-1 to TRBJ2-3; 14 nucleotides match TRBD2. The CDR3 covers 17 residues. The germline V gene encodes CDR1 DFQATT and CDR2 SNEGSKA (reference sequence). V was pared by 0 bases and J by 1 base, with 3 bases of the junction left unmatched. Here the CDR3 DNA reads TGCAGTGCTAGAGATCAGGGACTAGCGGGGGGCACAGATACGCAGTATTTT. Translating gives CSARDQGLAGGTDTQYF.

There are many counts of this clonotype. DNA for the CDR3: TGTGCCAGCAGCCCAACGACCGTTGACACCGGGGAGCTGTTTTTT. It codes for CASSPTTVDTGELFF. The chain recombines TRBV5-4 with TRBJ2-2, with unresolved D. The CDR3 consists of 15 residues. V lost 4 bases to trimming and J lost 3 bases, with 13 bases between them. Germline V CDR1 and CDR2: SGHNT, YYREEE (reference sequence).

This clonotype was seen more than once but under ten times. The chain links TRBV12-3 or TRBV12-4 to TRBJ1-2; 7 positions match TRBD1. The CDR3 has 14 residues. The V and J ends lost 5 bases and 1 base, in that order; junction bases with no gene match: 4. The CDR3 is CASSVRQGNYGYTF. In nucleotides, the CDR3 is TGTGCCAGCAGTGTCCGACAGGGTAACTATGGCTACACCTTC.